This entry describes one TCR beta chain. Its antigen is still unknown. No base quality information exists; no much larger clone differs at one position. This sample is drawn from a study of T cell repertoires in cytomegalovirus infection (dated by TCRdb to about 2019). Regarding the complete study: Because public TCR beta signatures pointed to carriage of CMV infection together with the matching HLA type, the HLA type of each donor mattered for the analysis. Broad study findings and their caveats: In both this cohort and an independent cohort of 352 donors, the cumulative frequency of public TCR beta family members distinguished carriers of CMV infection plus the relevant HLA type. The ex vivo response was dominated by HLA-C-restricted CMV-specific TCR beta clonotypes, which also provided the single most frequent clonotype in two of eight donors.

TCRdb records Illumina HiSeq 1500 as the sequencer. TCRdb reanalyzed the raw reads on its own, using fastp at Q25 for trimming and MiXCR for clone calling, and kept in-frame beta chains. Each CDR3 protein appears once, grouped with its most common genes and DNA. For this sample there are around 190,000 distinct CDR3 sequences; over 13% appear just once. Roughly a quarter of the sample is held by the ten biggest clonotypes. Trimmed from V: 2 bases; trimmed from J: 2 bases; junction bases lacking a gene match: 5. Sequences MNHEY (CDR1) and SVGEGT (CDR2) are obtained from the germline V gene. The CDR3 starts with the cysteine, ends with the phenylalanine, and has 16 residues. The CDR3 DNA has 48 bases and is translated from base 1.

This receptor was taken from a human donor in good health (CMV status not recorded). Some clones in this sample may be carry-over from other donors' samples. The rearranged segments are TRBV6-2 or TRBV6-3 and TRBJ1-5; 8 bases in between match TRBD1. Source material: PBMCs. DNA sequence: TGTGCCAGCAGTTACGGACAGGGTGGGCGCAATCAGCCCCAGCATTTT. This encodes CASSYGQGGRNQPQHF.